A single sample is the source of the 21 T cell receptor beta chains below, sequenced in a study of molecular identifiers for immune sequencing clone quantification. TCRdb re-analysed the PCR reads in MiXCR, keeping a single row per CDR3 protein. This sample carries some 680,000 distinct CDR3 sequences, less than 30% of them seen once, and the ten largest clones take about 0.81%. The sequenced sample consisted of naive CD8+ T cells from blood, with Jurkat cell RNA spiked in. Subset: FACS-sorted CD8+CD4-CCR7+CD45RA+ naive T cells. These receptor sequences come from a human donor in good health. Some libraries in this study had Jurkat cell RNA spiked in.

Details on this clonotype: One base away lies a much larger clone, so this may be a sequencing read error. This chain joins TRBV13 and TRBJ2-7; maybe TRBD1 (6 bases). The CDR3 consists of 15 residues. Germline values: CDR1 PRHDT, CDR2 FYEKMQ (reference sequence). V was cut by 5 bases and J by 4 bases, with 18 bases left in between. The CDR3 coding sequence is TGTGCCAGCAGCCCGACCAGGGGCAGGCCATACGAGCAGTACTTC. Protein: CASSPTRGRPYEQYF.

CDR3 sequence (DNA): TGCGCCAGCAGCCAGGGTAACGGGCAGGGAATTATTGTC. It translates to CASSQGNGQGIIV. The chain couples TRBV4-1 to TRBJ2-7; a weak D match, TRBD1 (5 bases). Germline values: CDR1 MGHRA, CDR2 YSYEKL. This CDR3 has 13 residues.

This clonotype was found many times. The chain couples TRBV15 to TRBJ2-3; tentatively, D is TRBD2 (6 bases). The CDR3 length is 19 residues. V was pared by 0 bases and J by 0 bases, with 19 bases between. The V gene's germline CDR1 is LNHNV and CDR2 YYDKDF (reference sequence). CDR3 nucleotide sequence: TGTGCCACCAGCAGAGATCCCGGACTAACTATCACTAGCACAGATACGCAGTATTTT. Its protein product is CATSRDPGLTITSTDTQYF.

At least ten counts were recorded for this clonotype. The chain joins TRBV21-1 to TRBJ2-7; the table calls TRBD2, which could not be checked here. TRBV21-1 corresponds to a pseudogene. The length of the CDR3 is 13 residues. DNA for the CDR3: TGTGCCAGCAGCAAGGGACTAGGGCACGAGCAGTACTTC. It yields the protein CASSKGLGHEQYF.

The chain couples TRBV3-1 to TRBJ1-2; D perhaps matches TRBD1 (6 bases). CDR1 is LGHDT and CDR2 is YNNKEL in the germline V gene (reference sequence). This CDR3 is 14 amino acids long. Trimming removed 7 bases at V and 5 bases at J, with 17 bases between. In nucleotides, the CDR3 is TGTGCCAGCACCATAGGGGGGCGCGGATATGGCTACACCTTC. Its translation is CASTIGGRGYGYTF.

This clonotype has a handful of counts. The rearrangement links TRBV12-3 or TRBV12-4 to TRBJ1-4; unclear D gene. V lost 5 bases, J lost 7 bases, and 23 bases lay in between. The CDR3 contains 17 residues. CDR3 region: CASSRLSERESPEKLFF. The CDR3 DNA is TGTGCCAGCAGTAGATTGAGTGAGAGGGAGTCACCTGAAAAACTGTTTTTT.

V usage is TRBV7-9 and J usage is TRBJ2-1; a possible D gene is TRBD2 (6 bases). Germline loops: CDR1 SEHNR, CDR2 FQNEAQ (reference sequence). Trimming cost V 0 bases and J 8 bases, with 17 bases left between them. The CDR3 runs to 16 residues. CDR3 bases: TGTGCCAGCAGCTTAGCCCAAAATAGCGGAGGCGATGAGCAGTTCTTC. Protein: CASSLAQNSGGDEQFF.

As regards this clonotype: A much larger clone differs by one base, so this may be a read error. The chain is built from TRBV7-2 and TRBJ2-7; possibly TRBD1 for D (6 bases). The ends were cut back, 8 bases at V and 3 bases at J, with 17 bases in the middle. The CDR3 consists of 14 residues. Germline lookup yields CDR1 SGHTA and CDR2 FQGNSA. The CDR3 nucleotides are TGTGCCAGCCGCCCAAGACAGGCCCACTACGAGCAGTACTTC. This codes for CASRPRQAHYEQYF.

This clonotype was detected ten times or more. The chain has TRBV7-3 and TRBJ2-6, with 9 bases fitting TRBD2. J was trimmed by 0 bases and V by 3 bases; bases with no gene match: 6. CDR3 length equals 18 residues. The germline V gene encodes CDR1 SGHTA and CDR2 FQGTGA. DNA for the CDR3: TGTGCCAGCAGCTTCAGACTAGCGGAGAGCTCTGGGGCCAACGTCCTGACTTTC. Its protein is CASSFRLAESSGANVLTF.

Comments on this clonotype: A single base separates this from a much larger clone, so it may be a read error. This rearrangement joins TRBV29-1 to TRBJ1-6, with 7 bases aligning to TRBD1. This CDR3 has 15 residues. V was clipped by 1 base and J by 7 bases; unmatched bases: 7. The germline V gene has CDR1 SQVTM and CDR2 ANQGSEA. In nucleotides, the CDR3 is TGCAGCGTTGAAGGTGACAGGGCGGTGAATTCACCCCTCCACTTT. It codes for CSVEGDRAVNSPLHF.

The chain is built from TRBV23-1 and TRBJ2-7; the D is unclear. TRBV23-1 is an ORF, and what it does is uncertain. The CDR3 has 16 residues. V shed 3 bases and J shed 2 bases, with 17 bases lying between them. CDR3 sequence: CASSHRQGRQAYEQYF. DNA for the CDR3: TGCGCCAGCAGTCACCGCCAAGGGCGGCAAGCCTACGAGCAGTACTTC.

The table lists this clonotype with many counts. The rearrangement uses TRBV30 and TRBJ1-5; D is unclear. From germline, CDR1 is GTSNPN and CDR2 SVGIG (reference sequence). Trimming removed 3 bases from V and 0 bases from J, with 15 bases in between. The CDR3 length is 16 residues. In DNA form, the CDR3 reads TGTGCCTGGAGCCCTAGCGGCAGTTTTAGCAATCAGCCCCAGCATTTT. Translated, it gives CAWSPSGSFSNQPQHF.

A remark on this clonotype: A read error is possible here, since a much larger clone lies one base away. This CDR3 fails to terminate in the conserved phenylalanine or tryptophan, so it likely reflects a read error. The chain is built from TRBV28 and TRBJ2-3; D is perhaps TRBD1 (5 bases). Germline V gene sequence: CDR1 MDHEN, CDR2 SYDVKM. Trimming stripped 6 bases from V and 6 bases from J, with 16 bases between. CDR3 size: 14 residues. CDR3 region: CASRGRSRVDTQYI. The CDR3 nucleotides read TGTGCCAGCAGGGGGCGGAGTCGGGTTGATACGCAGTATATT.

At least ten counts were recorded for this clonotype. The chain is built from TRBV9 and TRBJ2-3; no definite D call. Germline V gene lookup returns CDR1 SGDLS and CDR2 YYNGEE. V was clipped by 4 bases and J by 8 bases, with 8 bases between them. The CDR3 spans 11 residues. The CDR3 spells CASSSESTQYF. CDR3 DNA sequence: TGTGCCAGCAGCTCAGAGAGTACGCAGTATTTT. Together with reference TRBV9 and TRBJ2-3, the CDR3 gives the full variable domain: DSGVTQTPKHLITATGQRVTLRCSPRSGDLSVYWYQQSLDQGLQFLIQYYNGEERAKGNILERFSAQQFPDLHSELNLSSLELGDSALYFCASSSESTQYFGPGTRLTVL.

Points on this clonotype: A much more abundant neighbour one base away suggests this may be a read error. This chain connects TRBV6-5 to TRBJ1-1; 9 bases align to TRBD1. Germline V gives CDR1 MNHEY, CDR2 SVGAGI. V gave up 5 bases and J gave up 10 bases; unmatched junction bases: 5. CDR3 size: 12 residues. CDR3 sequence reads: CASSLPGQGAFF. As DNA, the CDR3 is TGTGCCAGCAGTCTGCCGGGACAGGGAGCTTTCTTT.

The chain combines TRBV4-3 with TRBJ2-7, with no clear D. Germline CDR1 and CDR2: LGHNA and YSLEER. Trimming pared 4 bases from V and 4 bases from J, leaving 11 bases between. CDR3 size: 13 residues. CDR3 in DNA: TGCGCCAGCAGCCCAAGTACCGCTTACGAGCAGTACTTC. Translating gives CASSPSTAYEQYF.

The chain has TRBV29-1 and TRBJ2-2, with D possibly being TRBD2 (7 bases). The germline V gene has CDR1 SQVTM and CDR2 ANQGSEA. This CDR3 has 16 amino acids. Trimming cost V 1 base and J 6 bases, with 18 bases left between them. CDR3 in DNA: TGCAGCGTTGAAGCCGCGGGGGCCCCGGGCCCCGGGGAGCTGTTTTTT. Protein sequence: CSVEAAGAPGPGELFF.

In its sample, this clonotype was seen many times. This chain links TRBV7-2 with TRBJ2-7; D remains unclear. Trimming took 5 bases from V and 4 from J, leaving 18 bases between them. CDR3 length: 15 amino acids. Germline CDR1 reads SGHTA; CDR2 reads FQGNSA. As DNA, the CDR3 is TGTGCCAGCAGCCTCCCTGAGCCCCCGCTGTACGAGCAGTACTTC. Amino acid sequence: CASSLPEPPLYEQYF.

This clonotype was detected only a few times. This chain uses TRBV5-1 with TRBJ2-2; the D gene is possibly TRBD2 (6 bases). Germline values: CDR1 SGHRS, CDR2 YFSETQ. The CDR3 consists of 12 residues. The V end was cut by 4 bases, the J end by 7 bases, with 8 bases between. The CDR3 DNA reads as TGCGCCAGCAGCGGAGGGCACGGGGAGCTGTTTTTT. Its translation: CASSGGHGELFF.

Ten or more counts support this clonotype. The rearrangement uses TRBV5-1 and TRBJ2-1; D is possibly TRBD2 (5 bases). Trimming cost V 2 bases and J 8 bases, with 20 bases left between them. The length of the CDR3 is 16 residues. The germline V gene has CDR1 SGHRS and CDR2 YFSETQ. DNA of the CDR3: TGCGCCAGCAGCTTATACGGAGTAGCGATTATCGATGAGCAGTTCTTC. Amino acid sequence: CASSLYGVAIIDEQFF.

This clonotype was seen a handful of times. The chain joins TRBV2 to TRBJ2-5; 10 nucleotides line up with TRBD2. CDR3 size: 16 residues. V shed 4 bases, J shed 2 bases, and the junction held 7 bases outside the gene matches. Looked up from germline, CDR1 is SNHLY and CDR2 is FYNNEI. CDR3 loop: CASSGLAGAPQETQYF. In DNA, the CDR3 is TGTGCCAGCAGTGGGCTAGCGGGAGCCCCACAAGAGACCCAGTACTTC. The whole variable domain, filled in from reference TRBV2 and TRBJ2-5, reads EPEVTQTPSHQVTQMGQEVILRCVPISNHLYFYWYRQILGQKVEFLVSFYNNEISEKSEIFDDQFSVERPDGSNFTLKIRSTKLEDSAMYFCASSGLAGAPQETQYFGPGTRLLVL.